The rows below give T cell receptor beta chains drawn from one sample of a study of blood T cell repertoires in COVID-19. The protocol was immunoSEQ multiplex PCR, while the TCRdb copy is restricted to in-frame clones and leaves out a portion. The table has 150,000 to 200,000 clones, roughly 77% seen once. The sample was peripheral blood. These receptors all stem from a woman in her 40s with COVID-19, enrolled during active disease. CDR3s include the opening cysteine and the closing phenylalanine or tryptophan. The D gene is left open where the match is weak. Rows give clone size only sometimes, using once, few, many, or a class for an expanded clone.

J gene: TRBJ2-7; clone size: .; V gene: TRBV5-1; D gene: .; CDR3 protein: CASSPGWSSYEQYF; CDR3 DNA: TGCGCCAGCAGCCCAGGGTGGAGCTCCTACGAGCAGTACTTC
J gene: TRBJ1-2; clone size: .; V gene: TRBV5-1; D gene: TRBD1; CDR3 protein: CASSLAKEGQGDGYTF; CDR3 DNA: TGCGCCAGCAGCTTGGCCAAGGAGGGACAGGGGGATGGCTACACCTTC
J gene: TRBJ1-2; clone size: .; V gene: TRBV9; D gene: TRBD1; CDR3 protein: CASGGQGRYGYTF; CDR3 DNA: TGTGCCAGCGGGGGACAGGGCAGGTATGGCTACACCTTC
J gene: TRBJ2-3; clone size: .; V gene: TRBV6-6; D gene: TRBD2; CDR3 protein: CASSSRGEGTDTQYF; CDR3 DNA: TGTGCCAGCAGTTCACGGGGGGAGGGCACAGATACGCAGTATTTT
J gene: TRBJ2-1; clone size: .; V gene: TRBV5-6; D gene: TRBD1; CDR3 protein: CASSLPDRGRRFF; CDR3 DNA: TGTGCCAGCAGCTTGCCCGACAGGGGGCGAAGGTTCTTC
J gene: TRBJ2-1; clone size: once; V gene: TRBV7-8; D gene: TRBD1; CDR3 protein: CASTQGAGFNEQFF; CDR3 DNA: TGTGCCAGCACCCAGGGGGCAGGCTTCAATGAGCAGTTCTTC
J gene: TRBJ2-5; clone size: .; V gene: TRBV6-5; D gene: TRBD2; CDR3 protein: CASETGGGPETQYF; CDR3 DNA: TGTGCCAGCGAAACGGGGGGTGGCCCAGAGACCCAGTACTTC
J gene: TRBJ2-2; clone size: .; V gene: TRBV5-1; D gene: .; CDR3 protein: CASSLAQGSGELFF; CDR3 DNA: TGCGCCAGCAGCTTGGCCCAGGGTTCCGGGGAGCTGTTTTTT
J gene: TRBJ1-2; clone size: .; V gene: TRBV2; D gene: .; CDR3 protein: CASRGDSYGYTF; CDR3 DNA: TGTGCCAGCAGGGGTGACAGCTATGGCTACACCTTC
J gene: TRBJ2-2; clone size: .; V gene: TRBV4-2; D gene: TRBD2; CDR3 protein: CASSQELAGYTGELFF; CDR3 DNA: TGTGCCAGCAGCCAAGAACTAGCGGGATACACCGGGGAGCTGTTTTTT
J gene: TRBJ1-2; clone size: .; V gene: TRBV10-3; D gene: .; CDR3 protein: CAISHSGTLPNYGYTF; CDR3 DNA: TGTGCCATCAGCCATTCCGGGACTCTCCCGAACTATGGCTACACCTTC